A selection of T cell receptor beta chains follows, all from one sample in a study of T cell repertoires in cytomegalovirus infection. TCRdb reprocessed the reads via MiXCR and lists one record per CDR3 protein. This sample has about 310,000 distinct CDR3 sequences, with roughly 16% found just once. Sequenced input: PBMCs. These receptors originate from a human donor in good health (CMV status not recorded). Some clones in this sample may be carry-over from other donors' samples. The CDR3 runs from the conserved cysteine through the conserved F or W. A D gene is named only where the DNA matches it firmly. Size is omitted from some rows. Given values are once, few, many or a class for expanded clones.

cdr3_nt: TGTGCCAGCAGCCAAGGGCTCGGGGGCGGCTCAACTTCACCCCTCCACTTT
cdr3_aa: CASSQGLGGGSTSPLHF
j_call: TRBJ1-6
clone_size: .
d_call: .
v_call: TRBV3-1

cdr3_nt: TGTGCCAGCAGTTACTCGGGTCTGAGGTACACTGAAGCTTTCTTT
cdr3_aa: CASSYSGLRYTEAFF
j_call: TRBJ1-1
clone_size: few
d_call: .
v_call: TRBV6-5

cdr3_nt: TGTGCCAGCAGTTACGCCAGGGAAAATTCACCCCTCCACTTT
cdr3_aa: CASSYARENSPLHF
j_call: TRBJ1-6
clone_size: many
d_call: .
v_call: TRBV6-6

cdr3_nt: TGTGCCATCAGCCCTGGACAGGGAACGAGGAACACCATATATTTT
cdr3_aa: CAISPGQGTRNTIYF
j_call: TRBJ1-3
clone_size: .
d_call: TRBD1
v_call: TRBV10-3

cdr3_nt: TGTGCCAGCAGCCCGGGACAGTCCTATCAGCCCCAGCATTTT
cdr3_aa: CASSPGQSYQPQHF
j_call: TRBJ1-5
clone_size: .
d_call: TRBD1
v_call: TRBV28

cdr3_nt: TGTGCCAGCAGTTTTATTGATAATGAGCAGTTCTTC
cdr3_aa: CASSFIDNEQFF
j_call: TRBJ2-1
clone_size: many
d_call: .
v_call: TRBV27

cdr3_nt: TGTGCCAGCAGCTCCCGGAGGGACAGGTACGAGCAGTACTTC
cdr3_aa: CASSSRRDRYEQYF
j_call: TRBJ2-7
clone_size: few
d_call: TRBD1
v_call: TRBV7-9

cdr3_nt: TGTGCCAGCAGTTTAATGGAGGGGACAGATACGCAGTATTTT
cdr3_aa: CASSLMEGTDTQYF
j_call: TRBJ2-3
clone_size: many
d_call: .
v_call: TRBV12-3/TRBV12-4

cdr3_nt: TGTGCCAGCAATACTTATGGGGAAAAACTGTTTTTT
cdr3_aa: CASNTYGEKLFF
j_call: TRBJ1-4
clone_size: .
d_call: .
v_call: TRBV6-1

cdr3_nt: TGTGCCAGCAGCCTAAATAATGAAAAACTGTTTTTT
cdr3_aa: CASSLNNEKLFF
j_call: TRBJ1-4
clone_size: many
d_call: .
v_call: TRBV6-6

cdr3_nt: TGTGCCAGTAGTCAAGACAGGGCCCCGACCACTGAAGCTTTCTTT
cdr3_aa: CASSQDRAPTTEAFF
j_call: TRBJ1-1
clone_size: few
d_call: TRBD1
v_call: TRBV19

cdr3_nt: TGCGCCAGCAGCCAAGGTAGTCCCCCTATTGGACCCCAGCATTTT
cdr3_aa: CASSQGSPPIGPQHF
j_call: TRBJ1-5
clone_size: .
d_call: .
v_call: TRBV4-1

cdr3_nt: TGTGTCAGTAGCACCGGACTAGCGGGACCCCCTGGGACCAAAAACATTCAGTACTTC
cdr3_aa: CVSSTGLAGPPGTKNIQYF
j_call: TRBJ2-4
clone_size: .
d_call: TRBD2
v_call: TRBV19

cdr3_nt: TGCAGTGCCGCCCCGACAGGGGGCTTTAGAAACACCATATATTTT
cdr3_aa: CSAAPTGGFRNTIYF
j_call: TRBJ1-3
clone_size: few
d_call: TRBD1
v_call: TRBV20-1

cdr3_nt: TGCAGCGTTGCTAGGACAGGGAGCACTGAAGCTTTCTTT
cdr3_aa: CSVARTGSTEAFF
j_call: TRBJ1-1
clone_size: few
d_call: TRBD1
v_call: TRBV29-1